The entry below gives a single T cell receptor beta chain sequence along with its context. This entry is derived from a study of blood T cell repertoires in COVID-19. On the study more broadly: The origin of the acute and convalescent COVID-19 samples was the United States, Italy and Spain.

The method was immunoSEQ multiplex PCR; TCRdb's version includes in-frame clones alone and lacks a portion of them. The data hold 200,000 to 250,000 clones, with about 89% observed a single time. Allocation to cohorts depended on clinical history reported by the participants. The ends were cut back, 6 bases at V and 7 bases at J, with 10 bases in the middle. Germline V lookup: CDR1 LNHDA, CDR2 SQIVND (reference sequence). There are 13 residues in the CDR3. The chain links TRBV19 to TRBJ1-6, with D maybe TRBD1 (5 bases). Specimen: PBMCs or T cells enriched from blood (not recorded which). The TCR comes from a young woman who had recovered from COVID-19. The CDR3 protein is CASRRDRNSPLHF. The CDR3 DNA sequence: TGTGCCAGTAGGCGGGACCGCAATTCACCCCTCCACTTT.